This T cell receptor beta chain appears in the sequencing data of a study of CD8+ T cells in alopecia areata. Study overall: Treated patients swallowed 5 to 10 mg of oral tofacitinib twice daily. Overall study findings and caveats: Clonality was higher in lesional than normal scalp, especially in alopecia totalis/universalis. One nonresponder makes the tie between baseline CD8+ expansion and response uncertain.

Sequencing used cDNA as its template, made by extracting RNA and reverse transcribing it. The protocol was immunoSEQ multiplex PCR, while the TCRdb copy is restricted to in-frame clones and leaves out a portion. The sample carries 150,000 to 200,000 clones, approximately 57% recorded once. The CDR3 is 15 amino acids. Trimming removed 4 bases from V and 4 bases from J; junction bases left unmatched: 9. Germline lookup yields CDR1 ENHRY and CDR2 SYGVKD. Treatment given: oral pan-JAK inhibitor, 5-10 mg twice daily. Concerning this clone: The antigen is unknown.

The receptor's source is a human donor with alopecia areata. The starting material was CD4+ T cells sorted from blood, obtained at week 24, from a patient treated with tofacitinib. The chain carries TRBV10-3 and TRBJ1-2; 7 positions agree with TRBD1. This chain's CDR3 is CAISVAGTDSYGYTF. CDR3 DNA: TGTGCCATCAGTGTGGCCGGGACAGACAGCTATGGCTACACCTTC.